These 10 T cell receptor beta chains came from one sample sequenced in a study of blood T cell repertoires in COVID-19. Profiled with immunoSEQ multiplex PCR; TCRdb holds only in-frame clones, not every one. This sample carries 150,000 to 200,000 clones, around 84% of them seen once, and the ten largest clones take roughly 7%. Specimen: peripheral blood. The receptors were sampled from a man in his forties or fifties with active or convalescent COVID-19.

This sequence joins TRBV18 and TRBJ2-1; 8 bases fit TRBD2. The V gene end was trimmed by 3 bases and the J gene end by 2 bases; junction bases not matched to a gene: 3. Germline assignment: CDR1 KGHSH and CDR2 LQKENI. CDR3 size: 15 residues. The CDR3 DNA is TGTGCCAGCTCACCTTTCGGGGGGGCCTACAATGAGCAGTTCTTC. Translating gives CASSPFGGAYNEQFF.

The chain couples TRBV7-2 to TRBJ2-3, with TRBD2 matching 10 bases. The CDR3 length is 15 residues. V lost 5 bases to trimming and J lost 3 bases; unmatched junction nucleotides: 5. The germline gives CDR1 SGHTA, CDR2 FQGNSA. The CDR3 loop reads CASSPWTSGTDTQYF. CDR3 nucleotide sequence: TGTGCCAGCAGCCCCTGGACTAGCGGTACAGATACGCAGTATTTT.

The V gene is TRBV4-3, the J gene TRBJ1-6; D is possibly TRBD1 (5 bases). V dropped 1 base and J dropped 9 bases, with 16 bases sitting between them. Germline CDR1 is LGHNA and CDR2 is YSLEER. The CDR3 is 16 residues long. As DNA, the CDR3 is TGCGCCAGCAGCCAAGCTGGTTGGCAGGGAGGTTCACCCCTCCACTTT. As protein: CASSQAGWQGGSPLHF.

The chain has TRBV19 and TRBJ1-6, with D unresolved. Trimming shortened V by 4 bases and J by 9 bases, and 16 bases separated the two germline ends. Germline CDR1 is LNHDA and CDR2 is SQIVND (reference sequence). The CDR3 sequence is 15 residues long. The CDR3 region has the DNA TGTGCCAGTAGTACCCGACATGGTTTCCTTTCACCCCTCCACTTT. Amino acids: CASSTRHGFLSPLHF.

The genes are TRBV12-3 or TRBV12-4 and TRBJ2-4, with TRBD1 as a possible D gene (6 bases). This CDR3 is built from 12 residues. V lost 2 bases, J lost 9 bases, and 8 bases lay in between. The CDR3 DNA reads TGTGCCAGCAGTTTAAAAGGGGGCATTCAGTACTTC. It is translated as CASSLKGGIQYF.

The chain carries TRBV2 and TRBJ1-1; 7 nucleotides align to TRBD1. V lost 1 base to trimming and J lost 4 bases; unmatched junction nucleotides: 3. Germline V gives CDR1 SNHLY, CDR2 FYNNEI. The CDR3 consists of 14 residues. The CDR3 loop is CASSEVRGSTEAFF. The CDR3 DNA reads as TGTGCCAGCAGTGAAGTCAGGGGGAGCACTGAAGCTTTCTTT.

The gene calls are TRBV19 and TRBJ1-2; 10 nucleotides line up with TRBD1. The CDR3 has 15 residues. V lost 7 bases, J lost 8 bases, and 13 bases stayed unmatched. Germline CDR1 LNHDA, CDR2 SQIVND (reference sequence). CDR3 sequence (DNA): TGTGCCAGTACCGCGTCGACAGGGGGCATTAGCGGCTACACCTTC. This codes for CASTASTGGISGYTF.

CDR3 coding DNA: TGTGCCAGTAGTATAAGAGGGTTCACCTCCTACAATGAGCAGTTCTTC. This translates into CASSIRGFTSYNEQFF. J is TRBJ2-1 and V is TRBV19; the D gene is possibly TRBD2 (5 bases). Germline assignment: CDR1 LNHDA and CDR2 SQIVND (reference sequence). V lost 2 bases and J lost 0, with 11 bases in between. CDR3 length: 16 amino acids.

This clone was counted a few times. CDR3 bases: TGTGCCAGCAGTTCATTAGCGGGAACTTACGAGCAGTACTTC. Its protein is CASSSLAGTYEQYF. The V gene is TRBV6-5, the J gene TRBJ2-7, with 8 nucleotides matching TRBD2. The germline V gene has CDR1 MNHEY and CDR2 SVGAGI. Germline trimming cut 4 bases from V and 4 bases from J; bases unmatched to any gene: 6. The CDR3 is 14 residues long.

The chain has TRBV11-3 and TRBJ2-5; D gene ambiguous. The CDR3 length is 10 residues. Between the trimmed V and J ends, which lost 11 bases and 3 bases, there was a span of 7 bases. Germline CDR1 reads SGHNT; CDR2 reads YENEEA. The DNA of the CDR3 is TGTGCCTTCCCGGAAGAGACCCAGTACTTC. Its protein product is CAFPEETQYF.